This T cell receptor beta chain was identified in a study of CD8 T cells in Susac syndrome. In the case of this clonotype: Antigen: not known.

Patients with stable or active relapsing-remitting disease, all of them treatment-naive, made up the multiple sclerosis controls. The CDR3 totals 12 residues. Germline V gives CDR1 DFQATT, CDR2 SNEGSKA (reference sequence). The RNA input was roughly 0.45 to 1 ug, and it was reverse transcribed with random hexamers. TCR beta CDR3 was amplified by immunoSEQ covering 54 Vbeta and 13 Jbeta. MiXCR, applied by TCRdb to the immunoSEQ multiplex PCR reads, yields one record per CDR3 protein. The sample records 160,000 or so distinct CDR3 sequences, approximately 94% being singletons. Overall study results and limits: The study recognized that the number of individuals in its TCR sequencing and HLA analysis was relatively small.

The origin of this receptor is a human donor with multiple sclerosis. The chain combines TRBV20-1 with TRBJ2-7; D may be TRBD1 (5 bases). Sequenced: CD4+ T cells from PBMCs. The CDR3 spells CSVAGLSYEQYF. The CDR3 nucleotides read TGCAGCGTCGCAGGGCTTTCCTACGAGCAGTACTTC.